The 30 T cell receptor beta chains below all came from one sample that was sequenced in a study of blood T cell repertoires in COVID-19. Data came from immunoSEQ multiplex PCR; TCRdb stores just in-frame clones and leaves some out. The data contain fewer than 50,000 clones, about 70% of them singletons. Sequencing was performed on peripheral blood. These receptor sequences come from an elderly man with acute or convalescent COVID-19.

V is TRBV19 and J is TRBJ2-3, with TRBD2 as a possible D gene (10 bases). The germline V gene has CDR1 LNHDA and CDR2 SQIVND (reference sequence). CDR3 length equals 17 residues. Between the trimmed V and J ends, which lost 5 bases and 2 bases, there was a span of 20 bases. The CDR3 region is CASSLGQGLASTDTQYF. Here the CDR3 DNA reads TGTGCCAGTAGTTTGGGACAGGGACTAGCGTCCACAGATACGCAGTATTTT. The full variable domain, with the rest looked up from reference TRBV19 and TRBJ2-3, is DGGITQSPKYLFRKEGQNVTLSCEQNLNHDAMYWYRQDPGQGLRLIYYSQIVNDFQKGDIAEGYSVSREKKESFPLTVTSAQKNPTAFYLCASSLGQGLASTDTQYFGPGTRLTVL.

V is TRBV24-1 and J is TRBJ2-2, with D tentatively TRBD2 (5 bases). The CDR3 spans 15 residues. Between the trimmed V and J ends, which lost 4 bases and 11 bases, there was a span of 19 bases. The germline V gene encodes CDR1 KGHDR and CDR2 SFDVKD. The CDR3 bases are TGTGCCACCAGTGACCCGACTAATACACCGGTTGAGCTGTTTTTT. This sequence encodes CATSDPTNTPVELFF.

This chain uses TRBV6-5 with TRBJ1-5; D not resolved. The CDR3 has 13 residues. Germline lookup yields CDR1 MNHEY and CDR2 SVGAGI. Trimming cost V 2 bases and J 4 bases, with 6 bases left between them. The CDR3 nucleotides read TGTGCCAGCAGTTACGCCGGGAATCAGCCCCAGCATTTT. Translating gives CASSYAGNQPQHF.

The V call is TRBV15, the J call TRBJ2-5; 7 bases match TRBD2. The CDR3 contains 15 residues. Trimming removed 3 bases from V and 0 bases from J; junction bases left unmatched: 4. Germline lookup yields CDR1 LNHNV and CDR2 YYDKDF (reference sequence). The CDR3 reads CATSSGGSYQETQYF. The CDR3 DNA is TGTGCCACCAGCAGTGGCGGGAGTTACCAAGAGACCCAGTACTTC.

The V and J genes are TRBV7-9 and TRBJ1-1; weak D call: TRBD1 (6 bases). Germline-derived CDR1 and CDR2 are SEHNR and FQNEAQ (reference sequence). The V gene lost 0 bases and the J gene lost 7 bases, with 12 bases spanning the gap. The CDR3 is made up of 14 amino acids. CDR3: CASSLADNRDEAFF. The CDR3, as DNA: TGTGCCAGCAGCTTAGCGGATAACAGGGATGAAGCTTTCTTT.

This chain links TRBV12-5 with TRBJ2-1; 11 bases are a match to TRBD2. CDR1 is LGHNT, CDR2 FRNRAP, per germline. The CDR3 covers 17 residues. V lost 3 bases, J lost 2 bases, and 6 bases stayed unmatched. The CDR3 DNA reads as TGTGCTAGTGGTTTCACTAGCGGGAGTTTAACCTACAATGAGCAGTTCTTC. Amino acid sequence: CASGFTSGSLTYNEQFF.

The sample holds many counts of this clone. The chain recombines TRBV9 with TRBJ1-2, with 7 bases that match TRBD1. The CDR3 extends over 15 amino acids. CDR1 SGDLS and CDR2 YYNGEE come from the germline V gene. J lost 4 bases, V lost 0 bases, and 6 bases had no gene match. CDR3 coding DNA: TGTGCCAGCAGCGTAGCTGGGAGACAGGGCTATGGCTACACCTTC. Its translation is CASSVAGRQGYGYTF.

The rearrangement links TRBV11-1 to TRBJ2-5; 8 nucleotides match TRBD1. V trimming: 1 base; J trimming: 1 base; junction bases outside the gene matches: 5. The CDR3 length is 16 residues. The germline V gene has CDR1 SGHAT and CDR2 FQDESV (reference sequence). The CDR3 loop is CASSLGRTGGQETQYF. DNA for the CDR3: TGTGCCAGCAGCTTAGGGAGAACAGGGGGCCAAGAGACCCAGTACTTC.

This chain links TRBV3-1 (or the pseudogene TRBV3-2) with TRBJ1-5; D might be TRBD1 (6 bases). This CDR3 has 14 amino acids. From germline, CDR1 is LGHDT and CDR2 YNNKEL (reference sequence). The V end lost 0 bases, the J end lost 7 bases, and 10 bases lay between the germline ends. The CDR3 protein is CASSQEYRDQPQHF. The CDR3 DNA reads as TGTGCCAGCAGCCAAGAGTACAGGGACCAGCCCCAGCATTTT.

This clone was observed a few times. This chain connects TRBV19 to TRBJ1-2; a possible D gene is TRBD1 (5 bases). The germline gives CDR1 LNHDA, CDR2 SQIVND (reference sequence). There are 15 residues in the CDR3. The V end was cut by 3 bases, the J end by 7 bases, with 18 bases between. The CDR3 DNA reads as TGTGCCAGTAGTATCGCGAACCAGGGATCAGGTGGCTACACCTTC. Amino acid sequence: CASSIANQGSGGYTF.

The chain uses TRBV3-1 (or the pseudogene TRBV3-2) and TRBJ2-2; D is perhaps TRBD2 (6 bases). Trimming pared 0 bases from V and 2 bases from J, leaving 10 bases between. Germline lookup yields CDR1 LGHDT and CDR2 YNNKEL (reference sequence). The CDR3 length is 16 residues. This CDR3 reads CASSQESGVNTGELFF. CDR3 DNA: TGTGCCAGCAGCCAAGAGTCGGGGGTAAACACCGGGGAGCTGTTTTTT.

The rearrangement joins TRBV5-4 to TRBJ2-1; perhaps TRBD2 as D (5 bases). V lost 4 bases and J 0 bases, leaving 17 bases between the germline ends. Germline-derived CDR1 and CDR2 are SGHNT and YYREEE (reference sequence). This CDR3 comprises 17 residues. CDR3 in DNA: TGTGCCAGCAGCCCCCTCGGACTCGCGAGCTCCTACAATGAGCAGTTCTTC. Amino acid sequence: CASSPLGLASSYNEQFF.

This clone was found a few times. The chain combines TRBV3-1 (or the pseudogene TRBV3-2) with TRBJ2-7, with 7 bases identical to TRBD2. Trimming removed 3 bases from V and 5 bases from J; junction bases left unmatched: 13. The CDR3 is 16 residues long. Germline V gene lookup returns CDR1 LGHDT and CDR2 YNNKEL (reference sequence). The CDR3 here is CASSHANRGRGHEQYF. The DNA of the CDR3 is TGTGCCAGCAGCCATGCTAACCGAGGGAGGGGCCACGAGCAGTACTTC.

V usage is TRBV14 and J usage is TRBJ2-3, with TRBD1 identical over 7 bases. Trimming at V came to 4 bases and at J to 1 base, leaving 8 bases not matched to a gene. This CDR3 has 16 amino acids. From germline, CDR1 is SGHDN and CDR2 FVKESK. CDR3 bases: TGTGCCAGCAGCCCCTACAGGGGAAGGGGCACAGATACGCAGTATTTT. It yields the protein CASSPYRGRGTDTQYF.

V is TRBV6-5 and J is TRBJ2-7, with TRBD1 matching over 10 bases. V lost 2 bases and J lost 4; bases outside the gene matches: 2. The CDR3 sequence is 14 residues long. The germline V gene has CDR1 MNHEY and CDR2 SVGAGI. CDR3 region: CASSYRDRGYEQYF. The CDR3 DNA sequence: TGTGCCAGCAGTTACCGGGACAGGGGATACGAGCAGTACTTC.

In nucleotides, the CDR3 is TGTGCCAGCAGCCTCTGGGCGGGGAGGGATTACGAGCAGTACTTC. It encodes CASSLWAGRDYEQYF. The V and J genes are TRBV5-5 and TRBJ2-7; 7 nucleotides align to TRBD2. V was pared by 4 bases and J by 4 bases, with 11 bases of the junction left unmatched. The CDR3 length is 15 residues. Looked up from germline, CDR1 is SGHKS and CDR2 is YYEKEE (reference sequence).

CDR3 nucleotide sequence: TGCGCCAGCAGCTTGGGAGAGGTCGGCACAGATACGCAGTATTTT. Translating it yields CASSLGEVGTDTQYF. V usage is TRBV5-1 and J usage is TRBJ2-3; D unclear. Trimming cost V 0 bases and J 1 base, with 9 bases left between them. The CDR3 is 15 amino acids. Germline V CDR1 and CDR2: SGHRS, YFSETQ.

This clone was observed once. The chain employs TRBV24-1 and TRBJ1-2, with D possibly matching TRBD1 (5 bases). V lost 4 bases to trimming and J lost 7 bases, with 12 bases between them. Germline CDR1 reads KGHDR; CDR2 reads SFDVKD. The CDR3 consists of 13 residues. The CDR3 loop is CATSEGGGAGYTF. DNA of the CDR3: TGTGCCACCAGTGAGGGGGGAGGGGCTGGCTACACCTTC.

The V call is TRBV19, the J call TRBJ2-7; no clear D gene. Trimming stripped 3 bases from V and 3 bases from J, with 15 bases between. The CDR3 totals 15 residues. Germline values: CDR1 LNHDA, CDR2 SQIVND (reference sequence). The chain's CDR3 is CASSISIDTNYEQYF. The CDR3 bases are TGTGCCAGTAGTATTTCCATCGACACGAACTACGAGCAGTACTTC.

A single count supports this clone. The V gene is TRBV5-1, the J gene TRBJ2-6; D perhaps matches TRBD1 (6 bases). Trimming removed 1 base at V and 4 bases at J, with 9 bases between. Germline CDR1 and CDR2: SGHRS and YFSETQ. The CDR3 length is 15 residues. In DNA, the CDR3 is TGCGCCAGCAGCTTGCAGGGGCGAGGGGCCAACGTCCTGACTTTC. It codes for CASSLQGRGANVLTF.

V and J are TRBV27 and TRBJ2-3; tentatively, D is TRBD1 (5 bases). Germline V CDR1 and CDR2: MNHEY, SMNVEV (reference sequence). The length of the CDR3 is 14 residues. The ends were cut back, 7 bases at V and 0 bases at J, with 11 bases in the middle. The CDR3 protein is CASKGVLSTDTQYF. In nucleotides, the CDR3 is TGTGCCAGCAAAGGGGTTCTGAGCACAGATACGCAGTATTTT.

CDR3 region: CASSAQLAGERYEQYF. The DNA for the CDR3 is TGTGCCAGCAGCGCCCAACTAGCGGGAGAACGGTACGAGCAGTACTTC. This chain connects TRBV21-1 to TRBJ2-7; the table's D gene call, TRBD2, was not cross checked with the DNA. TRBV21-1 is shown as a pseudogene. CDR3 length: 16 amino acids.

J is TRBJ2-1 and V is TRBV7-3; 8 nucleotides line up with TRBD2. After removal of 1 base from V and 4 bases from J, the junction contained 6 bases not matched to a gene. This CDR3 has 16 residues. Per the germline V gene, CDR1 is SGHTA and CDR2 is FQGTGA. The chain's CDR3 is CASSLIAAGGYNEQFF. The CDR3 DNA sequence: TGTGCCAGCAGCTTAATAGCGGCGGGAGGTTACAATGAGCAGTTCTTC.

The J gene is TRBJ1-3, the V gene TRBV7-9, with 8 bases identical to TRBD1. V dropped 3 bases and J dropped 3; count of bases not matched to a gene: 1. This CDR3 has 14 amino acids. Germline CDR1 and CDR2: SEHNR and FQNEAQ (reference sequence). DNA of the CDR3: TGTGCCAGCAGCTTGACAGGGGTTGGAAACACCATATATTTT. This encodes CASSLTGVGNTIYF.

The rearrangement joins TRBV7-6 to TRBJ2-2, with 7 positions matching TRBD1. The CDR3 loop spans 15 amino acids. The J segment lost 4 bases and the V segment lost 2 bases, leaving 4 bases of the junction unmatched. The V gene's germline CDR1 is SGHVS and CDR2 FNYEAQ. For the CDR3, the DNA is TGTGCCAGCAGCTTATTACAGGGGAGCACCGGGGAGCTGTTTTTT. This gives the protein CASSLLQGSTGELFF. The complete variable domain, with remaining parts taken from reference TRBV7-6 and TRBJ2-2, reads GAGVSQSPRYKVTKRGQDVALRCDPISGHVSLYWYRQALGQGPEFLTYFNYEAQQDKSGLPNDRFSAERPEGSISTLTIQRTEQRDSAMYRCASSLLQGSTGELFFGEGSRLTVL.

This clone has a single count. V gene TRBV28 combines with J gene TRBJ1-1; D not resolved. The CDR3 contains 13 residues. Germline values: CDR1 MDHEN, CDR2 SYDVKM. The germline V and J ends were trimmed by 4 bases and 3 bases, with 9 bases remaining between them. This CDR3 reads CASSSPPDTEAFF. Written as DNA, the CDR3 is TGTGCCAGCAGTTCCCCACCGGACACTGAAGCTTTCTTT.

The rearrangement links TRBV24-1 to TRBJ2-1; no clear D. Germline V lookup: CDR1 KGHDR, CDR2 SFDVKD. The CDR3 sequence is 13 residues long. Deletions cut 10 bases from V and 0 bases from J, with 9 bases between. The CDR3 loop reads CATRPSSYNEQFF. The CDR3 DNA is TGTGCCACTCGCCCGAGCTCCTACAATGAGCAGTTCTTC.

This rearrangement joins TRBV27 to TRBJ2-1, with 12 bases identical to TRBD2. Losses at the gene ends were 4 bases for V and 5 bases for J; bases not matched to a gene: 6. The CDR3 length is 16 residues. Germline CDR1 is MNHEY and CDR2 is SMNVEV (reference sequence). The CDR3 spells CASSYRLAGGNNEQFF. CDR3 DNA sequence: TGTGCCAGCAGTTATCGGCTAGCGGGAGGGAACAATGAGCAGTTCTTC.

The V gene is TRBV29-1, the J gene TRBJ2-7, with TRBD2 as a possible D gene (6 bases). The V gene's germline CDR1 is SQVTM and CDR2 ANQGSEA. The CDR3 contains 14 residues. V was trimmed by 0 bases and J by 9 bases, leaving 18 bases between them. The CDR3 spells CSVEDPTLALGQYF. The CDR3 DNA reads as TGCAGCGTTGAAGACCCGACACTAGCTCTAGGGCAGTACTTC.

This sequence joins TRBV7-9 and TRBJ1-3; D might be TRBD1 (5 bases). The ends were cut back, 6 bases at V and 2 bases at J, with 17 bases in the middle. The CDR3 is made up of 16 amino acids. Germline V gives CDR1 SEHNR, CDR2 FQNEAQ (reference sequence). CDR3 residues: CASRENLGTAGNTIYF. Here the CDR3 DNA reads TGTGCCAGCAGGGAAAATCTAGGGACTGCTGGAAACACCATATATTTT.